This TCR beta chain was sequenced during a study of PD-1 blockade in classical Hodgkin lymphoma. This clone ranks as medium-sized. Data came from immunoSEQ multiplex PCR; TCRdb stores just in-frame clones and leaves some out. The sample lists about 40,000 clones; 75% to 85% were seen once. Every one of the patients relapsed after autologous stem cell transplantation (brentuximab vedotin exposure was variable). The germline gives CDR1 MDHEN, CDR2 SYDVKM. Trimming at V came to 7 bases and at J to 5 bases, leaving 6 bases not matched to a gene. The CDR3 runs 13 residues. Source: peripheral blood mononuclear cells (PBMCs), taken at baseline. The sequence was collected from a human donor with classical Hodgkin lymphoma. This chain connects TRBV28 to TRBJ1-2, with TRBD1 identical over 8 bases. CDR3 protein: CASIRTGRYGYTF. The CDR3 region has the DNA TGTGCCAGCATCCGGACAGGGCGGTATGGCTACACCTTC.